This is a list of T cell receptor beta chains from one sample in a study of blood T cell repertoires in COVID-19. Clones were read by immunoSEQ multiplex PCR, and TCRdb kept only the in-frame ones, dropping some. The profile shows roughly 60,000 clones, approximately 84% of them singletons. Sample: peripheral blood. These receptors came from a human donor in a cohort sampled during active COVID-19. CDR3s include the opening cysteine and the closing phenylalanine or tryptophan. The order of the fields is V gene, clone size, D gene, J gene, CDR3 DNA, CDR3 protein. The D gene is left open where the match is weak. A row's size may be missing; if present it is once, few, many or a size class.

TRBV5-1	-	TRBD2	TRBJ2-1	TGCGCCAGCAGCCGCGCCGTGAGTGGGAGGGCCTTTAATGAGCAGTTCTTC	CASSRAVSGRAFNEQFF
TRBV4-2	once	-	TRBJ2-1	TGTGCCAGCAGCCAAGTTCCCGGGGCGGGGGCCTTATACAATGAGCAGTTCTTC	CASSQVPGAGALYNEQFF
TRBV27	-	TRBD1	TRBJ2-2	TGTGCCAGCAGTAAGGACAGGGTGGGCGGTTTGAACACCGGGGAGCTGTTTTTT	CASSKDRVGGLNTGELFF
TRBV5-4	once	TRBD2	TRBJ2-7	TGTGCCAGCAGCTTGGGCCTAGCGGGAGACTACGAGCAGTACTTC	CASSLGLAGDYEQYF
TRBV4-1	-	TRBD2	TRBJ2-7	TGCGCCAGCAGCCAAAACCCTAGCGGGAGCTACGAGCAGTACTTC	CASSQNPSGSYEQYF
TRBV19	-	-	TRBJ1-5	TGTGCCAGTCGACACTGGGGGGATCAGCCCCAGCATTTT	CASRHWGDQPQHF
TRBV5-1	-	TRBD2	TRBJ2-7	TGCGCCAGCAGCTTGGATGGGACTAGCGGGTTACCCTACGAGCAGTACTTC	CASSLDGTSGLPYEQYF
TRBV10-3	-	TRBD1	TRBJ2-3	TGTGCCATCAGCACCGGGACAGGGAGCACAGATACGCAGTATTTT	CAISTGTGSTDTQYF
TRBV14	-	-	TRBJ2-2	TGTGCCAGCAGCCAAGATATAGCCGGGGAGCTGTTTTTT	CASSQDIAGELFF
TRBV18	-	TRBD1	TRBJ2-2	TGTGCCAGCTCACCCGCACAGGGGGGCCCCGGGGAGCTGTTTTTT	CASSPAQGGPGELFF
TRBV5-1	many	TRBD1	TRBJ1-2	TGCGCCAGCAGCTGGCGACAGGGTCGGAGCTATGGCTACACCTTC	CASSWRQGRSYGYTF
TRBV13	-	TRBD2	TRBJ2-7	TGTGCCAGCAGCCTCAGGACTAGCGGGGATATCTACGAGCAGTACTTC	CASSLRTSGDIYEQYF
TRBV6-5	few	TRBD2	TRBJ2-7	TGTGCCACAACTCCCCCCGGACTAGCGGGCTACGAGCAGTACTTC	CATTPPGLAGYEQYF
TRBV19	-	TRBD1	TRBJ1-5	TGTGCCAGTAGTGCCGAAGCAGGGGGCGTTTATCAGCCCCAGCATTTT	CASSAEAGGVYQPQHF
TRBV2	-	-	TRBJ1-1	TGTGCCAGCAGCGTACAGGGTGGTACCACTGAAGCTTTCTTT	CASSVQGGTTEAFF
TRBV30	few	TRBD1	TRBJ2-7	TGTGCCTGGAGTTGGACAGGGGGCGAGCAGTACTTC	CAWSWTGGEQYF
TRBV12-5	-	TRBD1	TRBJ1-2	TGTGCTAGTGGTCTCGGACAGGGCGACACCTATGGCTACACCTTC	CASGLGQGDTYGYTF
TRBV6-1	-	TRBD1	TRBJ1-1	TGTGCCAGCAGTGAAGCAAGGGACAGAGGTGAAGCTTTCTTT	CASSEARDRGEAFF
TRBV27	-	TRBD1	TRBJ2-7	TGTGCCAGCGGCCCGGGACAGGGTTACGAGCAGTACTTC	CASGPGQGYEQYF
TRBV5-1	-	-	TRBJ2-3	TGCGCCAGCAGCCCCGGGGAGGCGCTAGATACGCAGTATTTT	CASSPGEALDTQYF
TRBV6-5	-	-	TRBJ2-7	TGTGCCAGCAAACCCGAGTTGGGCCCGGAGTACTTC	CASKPELGPEYF
TRBV5-1	-	TRBD2	TRBJ2-1	TGCGCCAGCAGCTCGCAGACTAGCGGGGCTGAGCAGTTCTTC	CASSSQTSGAEQFF
TRBV7-8	-	-	TRBJ1-2	TGTGCCAGCAGCTTAGATGCGACAGGTTTAACTAACTATGGCTACACCTTC	CASSLDATGLTNYGYTF
TRBV27	-	TRBD1	TRBJ2-1	TGTGCCAGCAGCCGACAGGGGGCGAACAATGAGCAGTTCTTC	CASSRQGANNEQFF
TRBV2	-	-	TRBJ1-5	TGTGCCAGCAGTGAAGGGAGAGTAGAAAGTCAGCCCCAGCATTTT	CASSEGRVESQPQHF
TRBV19	-	-	TRBJ1-4	TGTGCCAGTAGTGGATGGAGGGCGGACGGTTCTAATGAAAAACTGTTTTTT	CASSGWRADGSNEKLFF
TRBV9	once	-	TRBJ1-3	TGTGCCAGCAGCGTAGTGGGCAGCTCTGGAAACACCATATATTTT	CASSVVGSSGNTIYF
TRBV5-4	-	TRBD1	TRBJ1-3	TGTGCCAGCAGCCGGGACAGGCCCAGCTCTGGAAACACCATATATTTT	CASSRDRPSSGNTIYF
TRBV5-1	-	-	TRBJ1-5	TGCGCCAGCAGCTTGGGACAACCCAATCAGCCCCAGCATTTT	CASSLGQPNQPQHF
TRBV9	-	TRBD2	TRBJ2-3	TGTGCCAGCAGCGCGGGACTAGTGGGCACAGATACGCAGTATTTT	CASSAGLVGTDTQYF
TRBV3-1/TRBV3-2	few	-	TRBJ2-2	TGTGCCAGCAGCCAGGTAGCGAGCACCGGGGAGCTGTTTTTT	CASSQVASTGELFF
TRBV29-1	-	TRBD1	TRBJ1-2	TGCAGCGTTGAAGAGGGACAGGGCGCTGGCTACACCTTC	CSVEEGQGAGYTF
TRBV7-2	few	TRBD1	TRBJ2-7	TGTGCCAGCAGCCCGCGGACAGGCGCCTACGAGCAGTACTTC	CASSPRTGAYEQYF
TRBV7-2	-	TRBD2	TRBJ2-1	TGTGCCAGCAGCTCCGGGGGACTAGTTAACAATGAGCAGTTCTTC	CASSSGGLVNNEQFF
TRBV28	few	TRBD1	TRBJ1-4	TGTGCCAGCAGCCTACCAGGGGGTTTCAAGGAAAAACTGTTTTTT	CASSLPGGFKEKLFF
TRBV6-5	once	-	TRBJ2-5	TGTGCCAGCAGCTCCTCTCGGGGGTACCAAGAGACCCAGTACTTC	CASSSSRGYQETQYF
TRBV5-6	-	-	TRBJ1-1	TGTGCCAGCAGCTTGGTAGGGGCGAACACTGAAGCTTTCTTT	CASSLVGANTEAFF
TRBV6-5	-	TRBD1	TRBJ2-5	TGTGCCAGCAGGGACAGGGGAAGGGAAGAGACCCAGTACTTC	CASRDRGREETQYF
TRBV5-5	-	-	TRBJ2-7	TGTGCCAGCAGCTTGGCGTTAGGGGGAGCCCTTACCTACGAGCAGTACTTC	CASSLALGGALTYEQYF
TRBV5-4	-	-	TRBJ2-1	TGTGCCAGCAGCTTGGAGACGGGGGATGAGCAGTTCTTC	CASSLETGDEQFF
TRBV5-4	-	-	TRBJ1-2	-	CASSFGPGGHGYTF
TRBV5-8	-	TRBD1	TRBJ2-5	TGTGCCAGCAGCCTGGCCGGGACAGAAGAGACCCAGTACTTC	CASSLAGTEETQYF
TRBV20-1	-	-	TRBJ2-2	TGCAGTGCTAGTTCCGGGAAAAACACCGGGGAGCTGTTTTTT	CSASSGKNTGELFF